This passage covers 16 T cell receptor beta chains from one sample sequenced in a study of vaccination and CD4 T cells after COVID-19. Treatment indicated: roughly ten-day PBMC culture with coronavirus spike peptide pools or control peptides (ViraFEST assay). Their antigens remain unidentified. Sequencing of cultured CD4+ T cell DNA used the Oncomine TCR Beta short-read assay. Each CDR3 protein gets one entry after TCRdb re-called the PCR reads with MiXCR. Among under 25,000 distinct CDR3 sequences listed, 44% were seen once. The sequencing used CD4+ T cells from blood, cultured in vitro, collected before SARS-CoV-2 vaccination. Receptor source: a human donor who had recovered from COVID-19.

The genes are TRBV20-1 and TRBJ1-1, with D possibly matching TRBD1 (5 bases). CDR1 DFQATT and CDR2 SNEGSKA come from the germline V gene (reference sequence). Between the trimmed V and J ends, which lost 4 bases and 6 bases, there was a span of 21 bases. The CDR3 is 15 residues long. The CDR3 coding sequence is TGCAGTGCTATATCTGGCGTCTCCGCAGGGCCTGAAGCTTTCTTT. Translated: CSAISGVSAGPEAFF.

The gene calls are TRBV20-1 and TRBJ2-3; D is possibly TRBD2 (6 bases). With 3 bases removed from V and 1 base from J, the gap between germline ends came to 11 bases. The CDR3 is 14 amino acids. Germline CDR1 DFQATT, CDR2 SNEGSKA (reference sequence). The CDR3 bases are TGCAGTGCTAGTGTCGGGAGCGGCACAGATACGCAGTATTTT. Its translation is CSASVGSGTDTQYF.

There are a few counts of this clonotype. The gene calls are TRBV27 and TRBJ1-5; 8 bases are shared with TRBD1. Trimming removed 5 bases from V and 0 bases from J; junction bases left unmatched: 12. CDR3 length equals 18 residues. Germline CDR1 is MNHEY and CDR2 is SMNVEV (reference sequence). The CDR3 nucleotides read TGTGCCAGCAGTAAAATATCCGGGACAGGATTTAGCAATCAGCCCCAGCATTTT. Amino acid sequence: CASSKISGTGFSNQPQHF.

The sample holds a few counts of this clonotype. The CDR3 region is CATHMEGIIANYGYTF. CDR3 nucleotide sequence: TGTGCCACCCATATGGAGGGGATAATAGCTAACTATGGCTACACCTTC. This chain connects TRBV19 to TRBJ1-2; weak D call: TRBD1 (5 bases). CDR3 length equals 16 residues. CDR1 is LNHDA, CDR2 SQIVND, per germline (reference sequence). V lost 10 bases and J lost 0, with 21 bases in between.

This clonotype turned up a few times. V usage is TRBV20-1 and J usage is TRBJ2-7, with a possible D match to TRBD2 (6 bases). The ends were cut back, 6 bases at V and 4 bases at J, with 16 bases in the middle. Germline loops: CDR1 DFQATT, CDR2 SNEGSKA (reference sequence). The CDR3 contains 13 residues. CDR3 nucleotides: TGCAGTGCCCCTACCGGACGGGGGTACGAGCAGTACTTC. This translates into CSAPTGRGYEQYF.

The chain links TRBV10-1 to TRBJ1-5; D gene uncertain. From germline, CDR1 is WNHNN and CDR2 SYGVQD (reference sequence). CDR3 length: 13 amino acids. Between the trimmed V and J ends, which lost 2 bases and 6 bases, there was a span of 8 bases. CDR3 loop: CASSEGFGQPQHF. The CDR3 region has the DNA TGCGCCAGCAGTGAGGGATTTGGTCAGCCCCAGCATTTT.

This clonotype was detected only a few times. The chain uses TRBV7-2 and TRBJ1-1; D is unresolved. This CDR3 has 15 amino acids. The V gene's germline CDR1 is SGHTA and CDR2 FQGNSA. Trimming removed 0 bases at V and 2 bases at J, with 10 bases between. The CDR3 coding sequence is TGTGCCAGCAGCTTAGCCCGCCAGACCAACACTGAAGCTTTCTTT. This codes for CASSLARQTNTEAFF.

CDR3 amino acids: CAISLGYEQYF. DNA of the CDR3: TGTGCCATCAGTCTGGGCTACGAGCAGTACTTC. The J gene is TRBJ2-7, the V gene TRBV10-3; no firm D call. Between the trimmed V and J ends, which lost 5 bases and 3 bases, there was a span of 5 bases. This CDR3 has 11 amino acids. Per the germline V gene, CDR1 is ENHRY and CDR2 is SYGVKD.

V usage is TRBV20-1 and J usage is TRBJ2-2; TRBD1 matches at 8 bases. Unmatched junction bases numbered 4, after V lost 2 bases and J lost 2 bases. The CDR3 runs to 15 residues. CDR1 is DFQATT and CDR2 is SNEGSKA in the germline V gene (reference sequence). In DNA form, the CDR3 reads TGCAGTGCTAGAAGGGACAGGAGAAACACCGGGGAGCTGTTTTTT. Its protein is CSARRDRRNTGELFF.

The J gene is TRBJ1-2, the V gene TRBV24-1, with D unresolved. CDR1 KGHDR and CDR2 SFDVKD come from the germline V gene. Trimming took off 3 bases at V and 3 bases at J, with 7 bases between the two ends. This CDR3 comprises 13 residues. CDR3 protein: CATSDPGYYGYTF. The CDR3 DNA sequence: TGTGCCACCAGTGATCCGGGATACTATGGCTACACCTTC.

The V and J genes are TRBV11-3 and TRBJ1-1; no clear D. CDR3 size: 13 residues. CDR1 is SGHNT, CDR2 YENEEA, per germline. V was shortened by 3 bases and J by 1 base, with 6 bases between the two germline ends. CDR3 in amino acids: CASSFLRNTEAFF. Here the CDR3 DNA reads TGTGCCAGCAGCTTTCTGCGGAACACTGAAGCTTTCTTT.

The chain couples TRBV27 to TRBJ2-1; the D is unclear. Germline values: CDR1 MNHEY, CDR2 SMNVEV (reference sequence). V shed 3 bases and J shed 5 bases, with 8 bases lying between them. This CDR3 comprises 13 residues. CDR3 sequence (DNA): TGTGCCAGCAGTTTTCTCACAGACAATGAGCAGTTCTTC. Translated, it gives CASSFLTDNEQFF.

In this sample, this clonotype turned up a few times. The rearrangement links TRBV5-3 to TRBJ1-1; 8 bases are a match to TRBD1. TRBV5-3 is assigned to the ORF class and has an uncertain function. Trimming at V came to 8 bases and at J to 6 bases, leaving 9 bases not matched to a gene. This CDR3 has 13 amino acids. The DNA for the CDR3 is TGTGCCAGCAGCCACGCACAGGGGGCTGAAGCTTTCTTT. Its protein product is CASSHAQGAEAFF.

The CDR3 sequence is CSARAPVGINEQYF. Written as DNA, the CDR3 is TGCAGTGCTAGAGCCCCAGTAGGGATAAACGAGCAGTACTTC. This sequence joins TRBV20-1 and TRBJ2-7, with D uncertain. The germline V gene has CDR1 DFQATT and CDR2 SNEGSKA (reference sequence). This CDR3 is 14 amino acids long. Trimming removed 1 base from V and 5 bases from J, with 15 bases in between.

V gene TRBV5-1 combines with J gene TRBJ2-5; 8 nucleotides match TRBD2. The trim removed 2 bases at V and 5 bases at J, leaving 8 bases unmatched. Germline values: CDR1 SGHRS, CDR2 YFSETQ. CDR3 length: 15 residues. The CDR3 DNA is TGCGCCAGCAGCTTAGGCGGGGGGCAGCAGGAGACCCAGTACTTC. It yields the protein CASSLGGGQQETQYF. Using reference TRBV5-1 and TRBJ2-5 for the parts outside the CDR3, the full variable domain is KAGVTQTPRYLIKTRGQQVTLSCSPISGHRSVSWYQQTPGQGLQFLFEYFSETQRNKGNFPGRFSGRQFSNSRSEMNVSTLELGDSALYLCASSLGGGQQETQYFGPGTRLLVL.

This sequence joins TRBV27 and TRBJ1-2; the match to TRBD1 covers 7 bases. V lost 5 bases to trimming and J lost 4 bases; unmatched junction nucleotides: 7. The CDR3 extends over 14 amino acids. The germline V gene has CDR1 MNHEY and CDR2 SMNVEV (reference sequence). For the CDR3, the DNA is TGTGCCAGCAGTCCGGATCGACAGGGCTATGGCTACACCTTC. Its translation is CASSPDRQGYGYTF.